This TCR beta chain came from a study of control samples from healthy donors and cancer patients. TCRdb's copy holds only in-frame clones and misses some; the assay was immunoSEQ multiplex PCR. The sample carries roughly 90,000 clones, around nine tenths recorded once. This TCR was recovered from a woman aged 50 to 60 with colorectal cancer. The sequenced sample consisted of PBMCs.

The CDR3 DNA reads TGCGCCAGCAGCTTCGGGCGGGGGGGCACAGATACGCAGTATTTT. The encoded protein is CASSFGRGGTDTQYF. The rearrangement uses TRBV5-1 and TRBJ2-3, with 8 bases identical to TRBD2. There are 15 residues in the CDR3. V shed 2 bases, J shed 1 base, and the junction held 3 bases outside the gene matches. CDR1 and CDR2 (germline): SGHRS, YFSETQ.